A single sample gave rise to the 9 T cell receptor beta chains below, sequenced in a study of OX40 agonist ivuxolimab in advanced cancers. The repertoire was sequenced with immunoSEQ multiplex PCR; TCRdb's copy has only in-frame clones and lacks some. Among about 84,000 clones listed, approximately 88% were seen once. The sample was CD4+ or CD8+ T cells sorted from blood, taken in a trial of the OX40 agonist ivuxolimab. These receptors were obtained from an adult with an advanced solid tumor such as melanoma, head and neck, liver or kidney cancer.

The chain combines TRBV5-5 with TRBJ1-1, with a possible D match to TRBD1 (5 bases). The CDR3 is made up of 14 amino acids. In germline, CDR1 is SGHKS, CDR2 YYEKEE (reference sequence). V shed 4 bases and J shed 1 base, with 11 bases lying between them. The chain's CDR3 is CASSGGTANTEAFF. For the CDR3, the DNA is TGTGCCAGCAGCGGAGGGACGGCGAACACTGAAGCTTTCTTT. Together with reference TRBV5-5 and TRBJ1-1, the CDR3 gives the full variable domain: DAGVTQSPTHLIKTRGQQVTLRCSPISGHKSVSWYQQVLGQGPQFIFQYYEKEERGRGNFPDRFSARQFPNYSSELNVNALLLGDSALYLCASSGGTANTEAFFGQGTRLTVV.

The chain joins TRBV23-1 to TRBJ2-1, with D maybe TRBD2 (7 bases). TRBV23-1 is marked as an open reading frame, function uncertain. This CDR3 spans 15 amino acids. V was cut by 4 bases and J by 5 bases, with 15 bases left in between. For the CDR3, the DNA is TGCGCCAGCAGTCTTACGGGGGGCCTAAACAATGAGCAGTTCTTC. Protein: CASSLTGGLNNEQFF.

This clone occurred a few times. This chain links TRBV20-1 with TRBJ1-1; D is undetermined. The CDR3 is 11 amino acids. Trimming stripped 7 bases from V and 1 base from J, with 7 bases between. CDR1 is DFQATT, CDR2 SNEGSKA, per germline (reference sequence). CDR3 protein: CSGGTNTEAFF. CDR3 in DNA: TGCAGTGGTGGTACGAACACTGAAGCTTTCTTT.

This chain joins TRBV5-8 and TRBJ1-1; TRBD1 aligns across 8 bases. The V and J ends lost 4 bases and 7 bases, in that order; junction bases with no gene match: 6. CDR1 and CDR2 from the germline V gene are SGHTS and YDEGEE. This CDR3 region has 13 residues. The CDR3 spells CASSPDRVGEAFF. CDR3 nucleotides: TGTGCCAGCAGCCCGGACAGGGTAGGTGAAGCTTTCTTT.

The chain combines TRBV5-4 with TRBJ1-1, with 7 bases aligning to TRBD1. This CDR3 has 14 residues. Germline CDR1 SGHNT, CDR2 YYREEE (reference sequence). Trimming took 5 bases from V and 7 from J; bases not matched to a gene: 11. The CDR3 DNA reads as TGTGCCAGCAGGGGAGACAGGGTGCGAGGTGAAGCTTTCTTT. The encoded protein is CASRGDRVRGEAFF.

The chain couples TRBV19 to TRBJ1-5, with a possible D match to TRBD1 (5 bases). V was trimmed by 4 bases and J by 3 bases, leaving 10 bases between them. Germline assignment: CDR1 LNHDA and CDR2 SQIVND (reference sequence). CDR3 length equals 14 residues. The CDR3 DNA is TGTGCCAGTAGTACCAGACAGTACAATCAGCCCCAGCATTTT. Its protein product is CASSTRQYNQPQHF.

In its sample, this clone was seen once. The chain couples TRBV27 to TRBJ2-3; possibly TRBD2 for D (6 bases). V was clipped by 3 bases and J by 5 bases, with 6 bases between them. Germline lookup yields CDR1 MNHEY and CDR2 SMNVEV (reference sequence). The CDR3 is 12 residues long. This CDR3 reads CASSLEGDTQYF. The CDR3 nucleotides read TGTGCCAGCAGTTTGGAGGGAGATACGCAGTATTTT.

The rearrangement joins TRBV4-3 to TRBJ1-1, with 8 positions matching TRBD1. Looked up from germline, CDR1 is LGHNA and CDR2 is YSLEER. The CDR3 loop spans 14 amino acids. V trimming: 0 bases; J trimming: 5 bases; junction bases outside the gene matches: 2. This CDR3 reads CASSQDRGHTEAFF. CDR3 nucleotides: TGCGCCAGCAGCCAAGACAGGGGGCATACTGAAGCTTTCTTT.

The V and J genes are TRBV11-3 and TRBJ2-3; D ambiguous. Trimming left V 0 bases short and J 7 bases short, with 2 bases between. The germline CDR1 and CDR2 sequences are SGHNT and YENEEA. This CDR3 spans 11 amino acids. The CDR3 loop is CASSLENTQYF. CDR3 DNA sequence: TGTGCCAGCAGCTTAGAGAATACGCAGTATTTT. Full variable domain (rest looked up from reference TRBV11-3 and TRBJ2-3): EAGVVQSPRYKIIEKKQPVAFWCNPISGHNTLYWYLQNLGQGPELLIRYENEEAVDDSQLPKDRFSAERLKGVDSTLKIQPAELGDSAVYLCASSLENTQYFGPGTRLTVL.